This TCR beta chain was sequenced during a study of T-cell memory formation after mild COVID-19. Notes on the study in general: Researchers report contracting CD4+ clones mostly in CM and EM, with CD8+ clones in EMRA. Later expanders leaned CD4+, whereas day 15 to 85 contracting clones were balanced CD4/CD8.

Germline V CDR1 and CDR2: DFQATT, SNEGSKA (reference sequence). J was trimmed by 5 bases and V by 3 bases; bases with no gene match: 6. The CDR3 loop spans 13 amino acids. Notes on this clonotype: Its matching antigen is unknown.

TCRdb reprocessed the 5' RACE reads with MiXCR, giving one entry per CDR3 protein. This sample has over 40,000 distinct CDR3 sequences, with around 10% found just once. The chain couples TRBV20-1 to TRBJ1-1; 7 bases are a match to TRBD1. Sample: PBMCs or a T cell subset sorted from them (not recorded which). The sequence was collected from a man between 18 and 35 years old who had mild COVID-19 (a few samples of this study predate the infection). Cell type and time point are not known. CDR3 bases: TGCAGTGCTAGTCGACAGGGCGGAACTGAAGCTTTCTTT. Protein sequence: CSASRQGGTEAFF.